This paragraph reports one T cell receptor beta chain. The data derive from a study of technical replicates of blood from several donors. The CDR3 loop spans 13 amino acids. Germline assignment: CDR1 SGHAT and CDR2 FQDESV (reference sequence). The V gene end was trimmed by 3 bases and the J gene end by 6 bases; junction bases not matched to a gene: 4. Produced via immunoSEQ multiplex PCR; TCRdb's table is partial and in-frame only. The sample holds tens of thousands of clones, about 96% seen once. Sequencing was carried out using T cells isolated from PBMCs. J is TRBJ1-2 and V is TRBV11-1; 7 bases match TRBD1. This clonotype was obtained from a human donor in good health. The CDR3 coding sequence is TGTGCCAGCAGCTTTCGACAGGGTGATGGCTACACCTTC. Its translation is CASSFRQGDGYTF.